Listed below are T cell receptor beta chains from one sample, sequenced in a study of post-analysis software for immune sequencing data. TCRdb processed the PCR reads anew with MiXCR; each CDR3 protein has one entry. The sample holds about 540,000 distinct CDR3 sequences; 34% are singletons and the top ten take around 6.1%. Sequencing input: blood. The receptors shown here come from a girl aged 2 to 17 with multiple sclerosis. CDR3s include the opening cysteine and the closing phenylalanine or tryptophan. D genes are given only for firm matches. Rows may omit the clone size; those that give it use once, few, many or a size class.

clone size: few; V gene: TRBV5-5; D gene: TRBD1; J gene: TRBJ1-1; CDR3 protein: CASSSDRGATEAFF; CDR3 DNA: TGTGCCAGCAGCTCGGACAGGGGGGCGACTGAAGCTTTCTTT
clone size: NA; V gene: TRBV27; D gene: NA; J gene: TRBJ2-7; CDR3 protein: CASPRRHVTGPYNEQYF; CDR3 DNA: TGTGCCAGCCCCCGAAGACACGTCACCGGTCCCTACAATGAGCAGTACTTC
clone size: few; V gene: TRBV3-1; D gene: NA; J gene: TRBJ2-1; CDR3 protein: CASSQAGRTISNEQFF; CDR3 DNA: TGTGCCAGCAGCCAAGCGGGGAGAACAATCAGCAATGAGCAGTTCTTC
clone size: few; V gene: TRBV29-1; D gene: NA; J gene: TRBJ2-3; CDR3 protein: CSVEDQRSSTDTQYF; CDR3 DNA: TGCAGCGTTGAAGATCAAAGGTCCAGCACAGATACGCAGTATTTT
clone size: NA; V gene: TRBV14; D gene: NA; J gene: TRBJ2-6; CDR3 protein: CASSQGGGGVARNVLTF; CDR3 DNA: TGTGCCAGCAGCCAAGGAGGGGGGGGGGTCGCCCGCAACGTCCTGACTTTC
clone size: NA; V gene: TRBV25-1; D gene: NA; J gene: TRBJ1-5; CDR3 protein: CASSEPAGPQHF; CDR3 DNA: TGTGCCAGCAGTGAACCCGCAGGGCCCCAGCATTTT
clone size: few; V gene: TRBV12-3/TRBV12-4; D gene: NA; J gene: TRBJ1-2; CDR3 protein: CASSLRGNNDGYTF; CDR3 DNA: TGTGCCAGCAGTTTACGGGGGAACAACGATGGCTACACCTTC
clone size: NA; V gene: TRBV6-5; D gene: NA; J gene: TRBJ1-1; CDR3 protein: CASSLVGGQVEAFF; CDR3 DNA: TGTGCCAGCAGCCTTGTGGGGGGGCAGGTTGAAGCTTTCTTT
clone size: few; V gene: TRBV11-2; D gene: NA; J gene: TRBJ2-6; CDR3 protein: CASSFVAGANVLTF; CDR3 DNA: TGTGCCAGCAGCTTCGTCGCCGGGGCCAACGTCCTGACTTTC
clone size: many; V gene: TRBV7-2; D gene: NA; J gene: TRBJ2-6; CDR3 protein: CASSWLANVLTF; CDR3 DNA: TGTGCCAGCAGTTGGCTGGCCAACGTCCTGACTTTC
clone size: few; V gene: TRBV20-1; D gene: TRBD1; J gene: TRBJ2-6; CDR3 protein: CSATRQGSGANVLTF; CDR3 DNA: TGCAGTGCTACCCGACAGGGCTCTGGGGCCAACGTCCTGACTTTC
clone size: NA; V gene: TRBV5-5; D gene: NA; J gene: TRBJ2-1; CDR3 protein: CANSQGTWNEQFF; CDR3 DNA: TGTGCCAACAGCCAAGGGACCTGGAATGAGCAGTTCTTC
clone size: NA; V gene: TRBV7-8; D gene: NA; J gene: TRBJ2-5; CDR3 protein: CASSLGRTQETQYF; CDR3 DNA: TGTGCCAGCAGCTTAGGCAGGACCCAAGAGACCCAGTACTTC
clone size: NA; V gene: TRBV5-1; D gene: TRBD1; J gene: TRBJ2-5; CDR3 protein: CTSSSNRGQETQYF; CDR3 DNA: TGCACCAGCAGCTCAAACAGGGGGCAAGAGACCCAGTACTTC
clone size: NA; V gene: TRBV5-1; D gene: NA; J gene: TRBJ2-7; CDR3 protein: CASSSGLNSPYEQYF; CDR3 DNA: TGCGCCAGCAGCTCCGGCCTAAATTCCCCCTACGAGCAGTACTTC
clone size: NA; V gene: TRBV21-1; D gene: NA; J gene: TRBJ1-2; CDR3 protein: CVSSKAQRTGYNGYTF; CDR3 DNA: TGTGTCAGCAGCAAAGCGCAGAGGACAGGGTACAATGGCTACACCTTC
clone size: few; V gene: TRBV20-1; D gene: NA; J gene: TRBJ1-1; CDR3 protein: CSASPRVNTEAFF; CDR3 DNA: TGCAGTGCTAGCCCCAGGGTGAACACTGAAGCTTTCTTT
clone size: NA; V gene: TRBV6-5; D gene: NA; J gene: TRBJ1-5; CDR3 protein: CASSYSGTDGNQPQHF; CDR3 DNA: TGTGCCAGCAGTTACTCGGGGACGGACGGCAATCAGCCCCAGCATTTT
clone size: few; V gene: TRBV7-2; D gene: TRBD2; J gene: TRBJ2-7; CDR3 protein: CASSLIAGGPEYEQYF; CDR3 DNA: TGTGCCAGCAGCTTAATAGCGGGGGGGCCTGAATACGAGCAGTACTTC
clone size: NA; V gene: TRBV5-6; D gene: TRBD1; J gene: TRBJ2-5; CDR3 protein: CASSPDRGLQETQYF; CDR3 DNA: TGTGCCAGCAGTCCCGACAGGGGTCTTCAAGAGACCCAGTACTTC
clone size: few; V gene: TRBV15; D gene: NA; J gene: TRBJ2-5; CDR3 protein: CATSRDSTAETQYF; CDR3 DNA: TGTGCCACCAGCAGAGATTCGACTGCCGAGACCCAGTACTTC
clone size: NA; V gene: TRBV5-5; D gene: NA; J gene: TRBJ2-4; CDR3 protein: CASSLDAGTAKNIQYF; CDR3 DNA: TGTGCCAGCAGCTTGGATGCGGGGACAGCCAAAAACATTCAGTACTTC
clone size: NA; V gene: TRBV6-6; D gene: NA; J gene: TRBJ2-1; CDR3 protein: CASRTEGSSYNEQFF; CDR3 DNA: TGTGCCAGCAGAACGGAGGGGAGCTCCTACAATGAGCAGTTCTTC